The 20 T cell receptor beta chains presented below share a single source sample, sequenced in a study of blood T cells in healthy people across ages. The authors ran a second PCR of roughly 6 to 12 cycles using a sample-barcoded 5' primer and a J-beta primer mix. TCRdb reprocessed the 5' RACE reads via MiXCR and lists one record per CDR3 protein. Among about 1 million distinct CDR3 sequences, roughly 24% were seen once, and the ten largest hold around 0.75%. The sample also formed part of further work on T cells of mothers and their children.

The sequenced sample consisted of blood. These TCRs come from a girl aged 2 to 10 in good health.

This chain joins TRBV29-1 and TRBJ1-1; no clear D. Germline CDR1 SQVTM, CDR2 ANQGSEA. Deletions cut 5 bases from V and 3 bases from J, with 16 bases between. This CDR3 is built from 14 residues. CDR3 nucleotide sequence: TGCAGCGTTCGGTCGGGTCTCCGGGACACTGAAGCTTTCTTT. The encoded protein is CSVRSGLRDTEAFF.

This clonotype has just a few counts. J is TRBJ2-3 and V is TRBV6-1; possible D gene TRBD1, 6 bases. The CDR3 contains 13 residues. CDR1 MNHNS and CDR2 SASEGT come from the germline V gene. V was pared by 4 bases and J by 5 bases, with 10 bases between. The chain's CDR3 is CASSALDRDTQYF. The CDR3 DNA is TGTGCCAGCAGTGCTCTGGACAGAGATACGCAGTATTTT.

The chain has TRBV5-1 and TRBJ2-1; TRBD1 matches 7 bases. J was trimmed by 6 bases and V by 2 bases; bases with no gene match: 8. The CDR3 runs 15 residues. Germline CDR1 SGHRS, CDR2 YFSETQ. The chain's CDR3 is CASSLITTGPNEQFF. For the CDR3, the DNA is TGCGCCAGCAGCTTAATTACGACAGGGCCCAATGAGCAGTTCTTC.

This clonotype was detected only a few times. The chain combines TRBV4-1 with TRBJ2-5; TRBD2 is a possible D gene (7 bases). The CDR3 sequence is 16 residues long. Germline V gene lookup returns CDR1 MGHRA and CDR2 YSYEKL. Trimming took off 0 bases at V and 5 bases at J, with 16 bases between the two ends. CDR3 in amino acids: CASSQDPGGGGETQYF. The CDR3 DNA sequence: TGCGCCAGCAGCCAAGACCCCGGCGGGGGCGGGGAGACCCAGTACTTC.

V and J are TRBV6-6 and TRBJ1-4; no clear D gene. V lost 2 bases, J lost 12 bases, and 13 bases lay in between. Germline assignment: CDR1 MNHNY and CDR2 SVGAGI (reference sequence). The CDR3 is 13 residues long. Here the CDR3 reads CASSYGDGNQLFF. For the CDR3, the DNA is TGTGCCAGCAGTTACGGAGACGGGAACCAACTGTTTTTT.

This clonotype was seen more than once but under ten times. The gene calls are TRBV10-3 and TRBJ2-3; D gene uncertain. The V gene's germline CDR1 is ENHRY and CDR2 SYGVKD. V was shortened by 2 bases and J by 2 bases, with 8 bases between the two germline ends. This CDR3 comprises 14 residues. The CDR3 here is CAISEGLTTDTQYF. For the CDR3, the DNA is TGTGCCATCAGTGAGGGCCTAACCACAGATACGCAGTATTTT.

The J gene is TRBJ2-4, the V gene TRBV12-3 or TRBV12-4; D gene ambiguous. Trimming left V 7 bases short and J 14 bases short, with 9 bases between. This CDR3 comprises 9 residues. The CDR3 DNA reads TGTGCCAGCAATAACAGAAAGTACTTC. As protein: CASNNRKYF.

The rearrangement links TRBV25-1 to TRBJ2-5, with D hard to call. The J call may not be correct, given that the DNA end is closer to TRBJ2-7. CDR1 is MGHDK, CDR2 SYGVNS, per germline. CDR3 length: 16 residues. The CDR3 DNA is TGTGCCAGCAGTGAACATGAGGAAGGAATTCCTGACGAGCAGTACTTC. It yields the protein CASSEHEEGIPDEQYF.

The table lists this clonotype with a few counts. J is TRBJ1-2 and V is TRBV6-2 or TRBV6-3; D gene uncertain. Germline V gene sequence: CDR1 MNHEY, CDR2 SVGEGT. The CDR3 is 13 amino acids. Trimming left V 8 bases short and J 7 bases short, with 17 bases between. CDR3 region: CASGLGVSGGYTF. The CDR3 nucleotides are TGTGCCAGCGGACTAGGAGTTTCGGGTGGCTACACCTTC.

The rearrangement links TRBV11-2 to TRBJ2-1, with D hard to call. V was trimmed by 5 bases and J by 15 bases, leaving 14 bases between them. Germline CDR1 SGHAT, CDR2 FQNNGV. The CDR3 consists of 11 residues. In nucleotides, the CDR3 is TGTGCCAGCAGCCAAGGTCCTGCGAGGTTCTTC. It translates to CASSQGPARFF.

The rearrangement uses TRBV4-3 and TRBJ2-5; 9 positions match TRBD2. Germline loops: CDR1 LGHNA, CDR2 YSLEER. The CDR3 extends over 17 amino acids. V lost 0 bases to trimming and J lost 4 bases; unmatched junction nucleotides: 9. This CDR3 reads CASSQEAGTSKRETQYF. The CDR3 nucleotides read TGCGCCAGCAGCCAAGAAGCGGGGACTAGCAAGCGAGAGACCCAGTACTTC.

The chain couples TRBV28 to TRBJ2-5; D unclear. Trimming stripped 9 bases from V and 7 bases from J, with 12 bases between. Looked up from germline, CDR1 is MDHEN and CDR2 is SYDVKM. The CDR3 is made up of 11 amino acids. CDR3 sequence reads: CASRKRGTQYF. The CDR3 bases are TGTGCCAGTAGGAAACGAGGGACCCAGTACTTC.

This clonotype was counted only a few times. As DNA, the CDR3 is TGTGCCAGCAGCCAAGACTATTACAATGAGCAGTTCTTC. Its translation: CASSQDYYNEQFF. The chain links TRBV4-2 to TRBJ2-1, with D hard to call. Trimming took 0 bases from V and 4 from J, leaving 4 bases between them. The CDR3 runs 13 residues. Per the germline V gene, CDR1 is LGHNA and CDR2 is YNFKEQ.

This clonotype was observed a few times. The rearrangement uses TRBV12-3 or TRBV12-4 and TRBJ2-7; D is perhaps TRBD1 or TRBD2 (5 bases each). Trimming took off 7 bases at V and 3 bases at J, with 16 bases between the two ends. The CDR3 extends over 14 amino acids. CDR3 amino acids: CASTWYGDGYEQYF. In DNA form, the CDR3 reads TGTGCCAGCACTTGGTACGGGGACGGCTACGAGCAGTACTTC.

In this sample, this clonotype turned up a few times. CDR3 DNA: TGTGCCAGCAGTTACTCGGCGGGGTGGGAGCTGTTTTTT. This sequence encodes CASSYSAGWELFF. V usage is TRBV6-5 and J usage is TRBJ2-2; a weak D match, TRBD2 (6 bases). V was cut by 0 bases and J by 9 bases, with 8 bases left in between. The length of the CDR3 is 13 residues. Germline lookup yields CDR1 MNHEY and CDR2 SVGAGI.

This clonotype was counted a few times. The chain combines TRBV5-1 with TRBJ2-7, with 11 bases identical to TRBD2. Germline V lookup: CDR1 SGHRS, CDR2 YFSETQ. CDR3 length: 15 amino acids. V lost 7 bases and J lost 0; bases outside the gene matches: 6. In nucleotides, the CDR3 is TGCGCCAGCTCGACTACTAGCGGGAGCTCCTACGAGCAGTACTTC. It codes for CASSTTSGSSYEQYF.

The rearrangement uses TRBV20-1 and TRBJ2-3; the D gene is possibly TRBD2 (7 bases). The CDR3 extends over 14 amino acids. V was cut by 5 bases and J by 2 bases, with 14 bases left in between. CDR1 is DFQATT, CDR2 SNEGSKA, per germline (reference sequence). CDR3 residues: CSAEGGGTTDTQYF. In DNA, the CDR3 is TGCAGTGCTGAGGGCGGGGGCACCACAGATACGCAGTATTTT.

This clonotype was counted only a few times. The chain recombines TRBV28 with TRBJ2-3; D not resolved. CDR1 and CDR2 from the germline V gene are MDHEN and SYDVKM. The CDR3 is made up of 12 amino acids. In DNA, the CDR3 is TGTGTCGCCGGCCGGTGGGCAGATACGCAGTATTTT. Amino acids: CVAGRWADTQYF.

The chain joins TRBV20-1 to TRBJ1-6; D is undetermined. This CDR3 contains 15 residues. Per germline, CDR1 DFQATT and CDR2 SNEGSKA (reference sequence). The ends were cut back, 1 base at V and 9 bases at J, with 16 bases in the middle. CDR3 region: CSARVEVGSGSPLHF. In DNA form, the CDR3 reads TGCAGTGCTAGAGTTGAGGTCGGTTCGGGTTCACCCCTCCACTTT.

The chain recombines TRBV7-9 with TRBJ2-1; tentative D call: TRBD2 (5 bases). There are 19 residues in the CDR3. Trimming shortened V by 5 bases and J by 5 bases, and 28 bases separated the two germline ends. Germline values: CDR1 SEHNR, CDR2 FQNEAQ (reference sequence). The CDR3 loop reads CASSLGRLRPRGGDNEQFF. The DNA for the CDR3 is TGTGCCAGCAGCCTTGGGAGACTGAGACCCAGAGGTGGGGACAATGAGCAGTTCTTC.